This T cell receptor beta chain was obtained from a study of T cells expressing NK-cell markers. For the study at large: One of the eight sequenced donors was seronegative, whereas the other seven were HCMV-seropositive.

The authors made TCR beta cDNA libraries by 5'RACE template switching. This switching added a universal primer site and UMIs. No DNA is given; TCRdb re-called the 5' RACE reads and lists each CDR3 protein once. The repertoire table contains some 600,000 distinct CDR3 sequences. Per the germline V gene, CDR1 is LNHDA and CDR2 is SQIVND (reference sequence). This CDR3 has 15 amino acids. The sample taken for sequencing was blood T cells: a sorted CD56 or NKG2C T cell subset, CD4+ or CD8+ T cells, or bulk PBMC T cells (not recorded which). V and J are TRBV19 and TRBJ2-4; the D gene TCRdb calls, TRBD1, cannot be checked with no DNA. The clonotype comes from a man aged 18 to 29 in good health. CDR3 loop: CASSYRVGGKNIQYF.